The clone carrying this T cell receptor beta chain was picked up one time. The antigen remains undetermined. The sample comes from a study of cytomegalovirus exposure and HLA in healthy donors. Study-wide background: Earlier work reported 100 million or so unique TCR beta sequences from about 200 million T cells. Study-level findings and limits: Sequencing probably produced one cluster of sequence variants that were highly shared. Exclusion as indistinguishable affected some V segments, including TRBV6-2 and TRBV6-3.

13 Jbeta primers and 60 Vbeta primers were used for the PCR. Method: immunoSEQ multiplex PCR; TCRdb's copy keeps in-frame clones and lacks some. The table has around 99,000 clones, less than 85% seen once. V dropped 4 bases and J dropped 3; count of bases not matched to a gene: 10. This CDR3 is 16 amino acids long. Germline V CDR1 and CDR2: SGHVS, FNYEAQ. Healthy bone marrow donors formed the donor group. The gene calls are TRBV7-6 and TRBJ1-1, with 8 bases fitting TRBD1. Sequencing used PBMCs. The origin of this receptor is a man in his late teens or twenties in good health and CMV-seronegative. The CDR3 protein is CASSSRQGPSDTEAFF. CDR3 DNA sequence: TGTGCCAGCAGCTCCCGACAGGGGCCCTCGGACACTGAAGCTTTCTTT. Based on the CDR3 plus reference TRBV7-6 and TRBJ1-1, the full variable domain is GAGVSQSPRYKVTKRGQDVALRCDPISGHVSLYWYRQALGQGPEFLTYFNYEAQQDKSGLPNDRFSAERPEGSISTLTIQRTEQRDSAMYRCASSSRQGPSDTEAFFGQGTRLTVV.